This TCR beta chain was obtained from a study of cytomegalovirus exposure and HLA in healthy donors. Clones were sequenced by immunoSEQ multiplex PCR, and TCRdb holds only the in-frame ones, with some missing. The sample contains 150,000 to 200,000 clones, 75% to 90% of which appear only once. Comments on this clone: The antigen is undetermined.

Overall study findings and caveats: Within the 100 to 150 validation repertoires, first-cohort TCR clusters tended to co-occur, according to a later analysis.

V was pared by 4 bases and J by 3 bases, with 19 bases between. The CDR3 loop spans 17 amino acids. The germline V gene encodes CDR1 MGHRA and CDR2 YSYEKL. The clonotype was recovered from a woman between 18 and 30 years old in good health and CMV-seronegative. Material: PBMCs. J is TRBJ2-1 and V is TRBV4-1; D is perhaps TRBD1 (8 bases). This CDR3 reads CASSLWTGRVGYNEQFF. DNA for the CDR3: TGCGCCAGCAGCCTATGGACAGGGAGGGTTGGCTACAATGAGCAGTTCTTC.